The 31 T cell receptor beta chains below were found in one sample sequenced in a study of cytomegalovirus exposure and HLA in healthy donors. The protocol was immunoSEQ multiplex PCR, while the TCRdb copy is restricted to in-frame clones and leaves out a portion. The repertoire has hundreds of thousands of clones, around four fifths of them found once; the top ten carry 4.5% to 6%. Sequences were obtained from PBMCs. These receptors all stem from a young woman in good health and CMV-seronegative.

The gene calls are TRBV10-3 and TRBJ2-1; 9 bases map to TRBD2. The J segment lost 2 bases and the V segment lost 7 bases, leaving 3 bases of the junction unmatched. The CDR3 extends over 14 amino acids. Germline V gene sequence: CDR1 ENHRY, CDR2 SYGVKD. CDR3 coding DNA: TGTGCCATCAATAGCGGGGGACCCTACAATGAGCAGTTCTTC. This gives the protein CAINSGGPYNEQFF.

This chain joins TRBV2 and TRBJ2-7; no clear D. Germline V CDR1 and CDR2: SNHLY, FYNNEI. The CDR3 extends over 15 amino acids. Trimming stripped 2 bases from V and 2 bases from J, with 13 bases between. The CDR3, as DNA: TGTGCCAGCAGTGAATCGAGCGTGGGCACCTACGAGCAGTACTTC. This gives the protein CASSESSVGTYEQYF.

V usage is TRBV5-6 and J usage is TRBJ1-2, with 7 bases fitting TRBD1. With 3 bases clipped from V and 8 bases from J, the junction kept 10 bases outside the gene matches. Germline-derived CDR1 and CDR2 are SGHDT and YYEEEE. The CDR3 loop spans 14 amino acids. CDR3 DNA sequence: TGTGCCAGCAGCTCCCCAGGGGGTAATGGCGGCTACACCTTC. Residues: CASSSPGGNGGYTF.

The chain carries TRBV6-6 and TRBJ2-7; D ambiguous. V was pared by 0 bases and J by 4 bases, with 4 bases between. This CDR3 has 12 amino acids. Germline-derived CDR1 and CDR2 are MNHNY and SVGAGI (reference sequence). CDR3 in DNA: TGTGCCAGCAGTTACTCCACTTACGAGCAGTACTTC. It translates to CASSYSTYEQYF.

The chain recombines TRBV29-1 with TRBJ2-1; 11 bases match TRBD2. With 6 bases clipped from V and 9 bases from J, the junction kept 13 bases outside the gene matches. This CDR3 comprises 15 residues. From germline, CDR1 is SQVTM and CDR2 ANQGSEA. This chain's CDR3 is CSVGKGLAELGEQFF. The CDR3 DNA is TGCAGCGTCGGCAAGGGACTAGCGGAACTCGGTGAGCAGTTCTTC.

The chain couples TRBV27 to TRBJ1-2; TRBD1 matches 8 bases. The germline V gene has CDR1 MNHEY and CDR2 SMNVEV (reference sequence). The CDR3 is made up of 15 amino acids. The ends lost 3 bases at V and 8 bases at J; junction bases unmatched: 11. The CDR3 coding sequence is TGTGCCAGCAGTTTTAAGCGACAGGGGTTTCGCGGCTACACCTTC. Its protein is CASSFKRQGFRGYTF.

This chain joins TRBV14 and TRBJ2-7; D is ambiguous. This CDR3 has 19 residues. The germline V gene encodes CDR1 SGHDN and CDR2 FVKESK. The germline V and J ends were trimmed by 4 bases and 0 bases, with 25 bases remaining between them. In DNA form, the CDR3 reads TGTGCCAGCAGCCCTCCCCGGACCGGATTTCTCCCAAGCTCCTACGAGCAGTACTTC. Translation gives CASSPPRTGFLPSSYEQYF.

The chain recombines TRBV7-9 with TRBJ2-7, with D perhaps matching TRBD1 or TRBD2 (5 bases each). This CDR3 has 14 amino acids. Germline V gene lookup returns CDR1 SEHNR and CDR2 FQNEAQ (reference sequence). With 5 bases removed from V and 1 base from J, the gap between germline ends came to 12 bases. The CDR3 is CASSGRDGSYEQYF. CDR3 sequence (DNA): TGTGCCAGCAGCGGCCGGGACGGATCCTACGAGCAGTACTTC.

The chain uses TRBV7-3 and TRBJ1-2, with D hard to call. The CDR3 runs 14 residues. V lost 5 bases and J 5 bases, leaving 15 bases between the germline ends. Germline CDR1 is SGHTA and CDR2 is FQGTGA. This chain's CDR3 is CASSPTGGVYGYTF. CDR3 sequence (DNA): TGTGCCAGCAGCCCGACCGGTGGGGTTTATGGCTACACCTTC. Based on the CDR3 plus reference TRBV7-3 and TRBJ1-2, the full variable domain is GAGVSQTPSNKVTEKGKYVELRCDPISGHTALYWYRQSLGQGPEFLIYFQGTGAADDSGLPNDRFFAVRPEGSVSTLKIQRTERGDSAVYLCASSPTGGVYGYTFGSGTRLTVV.

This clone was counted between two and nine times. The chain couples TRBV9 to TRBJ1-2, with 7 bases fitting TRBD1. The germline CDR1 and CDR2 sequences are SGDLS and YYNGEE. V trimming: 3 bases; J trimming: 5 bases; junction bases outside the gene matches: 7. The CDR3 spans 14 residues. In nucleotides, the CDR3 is TGTGCCAGCAGCGAGAGGGGGCTTGGGTATGGCTACACCTTC. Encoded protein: CASSERGLGYGYTF.

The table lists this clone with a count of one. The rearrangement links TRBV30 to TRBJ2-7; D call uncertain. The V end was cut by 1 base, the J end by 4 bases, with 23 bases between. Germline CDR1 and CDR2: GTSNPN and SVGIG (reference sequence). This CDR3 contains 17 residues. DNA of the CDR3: TGTGCCTGGAGTGCCCTCCTTGGCCTACGAGTACCTTACGAGCAGTACTTC. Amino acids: CAWSALLGLRVPYEQYF.

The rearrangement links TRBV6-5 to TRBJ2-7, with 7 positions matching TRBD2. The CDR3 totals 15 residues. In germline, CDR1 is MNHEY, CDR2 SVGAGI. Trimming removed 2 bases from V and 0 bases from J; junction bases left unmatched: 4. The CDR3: CASSYRRTSSYEQYF. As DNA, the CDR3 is TGTGCCAGCAGTTACAGACGGACTAGCTCCTACGAGCAGTACTTC.

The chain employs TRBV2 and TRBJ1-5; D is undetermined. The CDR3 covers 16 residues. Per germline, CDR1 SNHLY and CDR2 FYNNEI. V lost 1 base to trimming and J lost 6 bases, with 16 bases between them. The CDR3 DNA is TGTGCCAGCAGTGAAGTCGGTCGGGCAGACGCTCAGCCCCAGCATTTT. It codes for CASSEVGRADAQPQHF.

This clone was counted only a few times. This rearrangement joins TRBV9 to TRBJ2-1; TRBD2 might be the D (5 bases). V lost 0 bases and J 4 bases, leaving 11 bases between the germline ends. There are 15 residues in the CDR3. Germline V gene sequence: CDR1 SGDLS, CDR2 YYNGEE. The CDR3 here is CASSVDLARYNEQFF. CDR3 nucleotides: TGTGCCAGCAGCGTAGACCTAGCACGGTACAATGAGCAGTTCTTC.

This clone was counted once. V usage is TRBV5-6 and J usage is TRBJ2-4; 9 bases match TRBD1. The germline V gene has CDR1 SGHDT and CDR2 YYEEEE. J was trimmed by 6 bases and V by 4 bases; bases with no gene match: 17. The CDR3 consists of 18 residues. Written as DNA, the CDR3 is TGTGCCAGCAGCGACCCGGGACAGGGTGGCCGAAAGGGAAACATTCAGTACTTC. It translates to CASSDPGQGGRKGNIQYF.

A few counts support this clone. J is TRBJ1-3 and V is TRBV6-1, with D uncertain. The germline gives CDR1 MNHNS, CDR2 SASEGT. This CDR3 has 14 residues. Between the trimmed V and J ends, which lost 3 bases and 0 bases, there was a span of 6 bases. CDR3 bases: TGTGCCAGCAGTGACGGCCTCTCTGGAAACACCATATATTTT. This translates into CASSDGLSGNTIYF.

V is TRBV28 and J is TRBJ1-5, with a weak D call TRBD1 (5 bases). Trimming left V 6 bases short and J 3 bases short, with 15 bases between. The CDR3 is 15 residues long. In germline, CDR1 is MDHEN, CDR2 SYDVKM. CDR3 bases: TGTGCCAGCAGCCCTAGGCAGGGACTCAATCAGCCCCAGCATTTT. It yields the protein CASSPRQGLNQPQHF.

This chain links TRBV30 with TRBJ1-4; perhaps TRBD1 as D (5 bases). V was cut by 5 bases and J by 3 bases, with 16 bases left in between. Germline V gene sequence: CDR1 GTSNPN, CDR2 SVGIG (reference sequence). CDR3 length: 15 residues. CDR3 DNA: TGTGCCTGGGGAGATCCCAGGGTTGCTAATGAAAAACTGTTTTTT. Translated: CAWGDPRVANEKLFF.

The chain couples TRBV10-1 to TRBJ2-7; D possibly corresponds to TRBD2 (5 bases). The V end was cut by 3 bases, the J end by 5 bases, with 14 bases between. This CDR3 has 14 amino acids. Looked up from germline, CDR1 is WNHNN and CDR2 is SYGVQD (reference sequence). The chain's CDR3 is CASSDSGWWNEQYF. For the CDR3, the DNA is TGCGCCAGCAGTGACTCGGGATGGTGGAACGAGCAGTACTTC.

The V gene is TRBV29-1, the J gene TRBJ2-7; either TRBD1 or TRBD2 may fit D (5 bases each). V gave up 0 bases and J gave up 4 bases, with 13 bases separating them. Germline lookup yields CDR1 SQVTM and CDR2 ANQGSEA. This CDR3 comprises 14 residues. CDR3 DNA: TGCAGCGTTGAAGATCGGGGCAATGGATACGAGCAGTACTTC. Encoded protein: CSVEDRGNGYEQYF.

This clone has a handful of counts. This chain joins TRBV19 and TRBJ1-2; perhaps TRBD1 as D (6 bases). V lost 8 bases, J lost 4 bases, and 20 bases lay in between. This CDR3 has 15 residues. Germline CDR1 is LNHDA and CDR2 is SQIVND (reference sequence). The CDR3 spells CASSDQGRWVYGYTF. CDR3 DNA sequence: TGTGCCAGTTCGGACCAGGGGAGGTGGGTCTATGGCTACACCTTC.

CDR3 region: CASLAGVGGNEQFF. The CDR3 nucleotides are TGCGCCAGCCTCGCGGGGGTGGGAGGGAATGAGCAGTTCTTC. J is TRBJ2-1 and V is TRBV5-1; TRBD2 matches at 7 bases. After removal of 7 bases from V and 7 bases from J, the junction contained 11 bases not matched to a gene. The CDR3 loop spans 14 amino acids. Germline CDR1 is SGHRS and CDR2 is YFSETQ.

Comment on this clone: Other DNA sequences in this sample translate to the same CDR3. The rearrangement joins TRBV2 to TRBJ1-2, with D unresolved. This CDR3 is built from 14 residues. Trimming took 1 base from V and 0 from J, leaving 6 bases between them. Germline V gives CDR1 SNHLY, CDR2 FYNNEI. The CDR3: CASSEGGANYGYTF. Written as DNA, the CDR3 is TGTGCCAGCAGTGAAGGGGGTGCTAACTATGGCTACACCTTC.

The CDR3 protein is CASSLAPTSGGEDTQYF. For the CDR3, the DNA is TGCGCCAGCAGCCTGGCCCCGACTAGCGGGGGGGAAGATACGCAGTATTTT. The chain joins TRBV4-1 to TRBJ2-3; TRBD2 matches 14 bases. The CDR3 covers 17 residues. Germline trimming cut 4 bases from V and 5 bases from J; bases unmatched to any gene: 8. Per the germline V gene, CDR1 is MGHRA and CDR2 is YSYEKL.

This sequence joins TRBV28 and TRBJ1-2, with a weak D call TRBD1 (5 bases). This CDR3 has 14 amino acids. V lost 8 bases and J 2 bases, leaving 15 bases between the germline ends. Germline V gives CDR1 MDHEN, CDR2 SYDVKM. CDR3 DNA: TGTGCCAGCGCCGACGACCCAGGGAACTATGGCTACACCTTC. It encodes CASADDPGNYGYTF.

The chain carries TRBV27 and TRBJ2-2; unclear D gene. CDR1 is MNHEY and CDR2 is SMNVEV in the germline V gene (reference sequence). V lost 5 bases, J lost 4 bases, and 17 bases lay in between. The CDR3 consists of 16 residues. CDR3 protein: CASSLTTPRATGELFF. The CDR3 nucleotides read TGTGCCAGCAGTCTCACGACACCCCGGGCCACCGGGGAGCTGTTTTTT.

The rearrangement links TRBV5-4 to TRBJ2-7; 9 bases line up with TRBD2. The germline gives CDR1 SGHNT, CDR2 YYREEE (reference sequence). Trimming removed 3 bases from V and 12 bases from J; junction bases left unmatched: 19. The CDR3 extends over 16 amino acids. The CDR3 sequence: CASSSHGSGGHGVWYF. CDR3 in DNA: TGTGCCAGCAGCTCTCACGGGAGCGGGGGGCATGGGGTGTGGTACTTC.

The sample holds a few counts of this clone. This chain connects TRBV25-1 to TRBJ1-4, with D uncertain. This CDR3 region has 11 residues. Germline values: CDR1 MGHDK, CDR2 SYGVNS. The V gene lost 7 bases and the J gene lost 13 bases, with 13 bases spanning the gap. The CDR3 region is CASMTNEVLFF. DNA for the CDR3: TGTGCCAGCATGACTAACGAAGTACTGTTTTTT.

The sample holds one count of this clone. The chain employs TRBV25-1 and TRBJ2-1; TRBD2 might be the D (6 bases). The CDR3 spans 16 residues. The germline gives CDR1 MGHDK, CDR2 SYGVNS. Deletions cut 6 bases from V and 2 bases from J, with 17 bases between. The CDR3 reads CASSAAGLRAYNEQFF. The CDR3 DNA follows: TGTGCCAGCAGCGCGGCGGGGCTTCGAGCCTACAATGAGCAGTTCTTC.

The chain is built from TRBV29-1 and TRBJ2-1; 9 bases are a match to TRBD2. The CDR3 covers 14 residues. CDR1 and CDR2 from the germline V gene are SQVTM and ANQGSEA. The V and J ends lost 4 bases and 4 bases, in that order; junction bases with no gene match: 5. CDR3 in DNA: TGCAGCGTTGTGGCGGGAGGGGGATACAATGAGCAGTTCTTC. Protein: CSVVAGGGYNEQFF.

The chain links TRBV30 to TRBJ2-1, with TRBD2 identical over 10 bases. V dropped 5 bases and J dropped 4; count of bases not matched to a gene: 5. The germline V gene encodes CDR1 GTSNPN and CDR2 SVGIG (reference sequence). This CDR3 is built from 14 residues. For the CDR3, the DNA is TGTGCCTGGTCTAGCGGGGGCCCATACAATGAGCAGTTCTTC. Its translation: CAWSSGGPYNEQFF.